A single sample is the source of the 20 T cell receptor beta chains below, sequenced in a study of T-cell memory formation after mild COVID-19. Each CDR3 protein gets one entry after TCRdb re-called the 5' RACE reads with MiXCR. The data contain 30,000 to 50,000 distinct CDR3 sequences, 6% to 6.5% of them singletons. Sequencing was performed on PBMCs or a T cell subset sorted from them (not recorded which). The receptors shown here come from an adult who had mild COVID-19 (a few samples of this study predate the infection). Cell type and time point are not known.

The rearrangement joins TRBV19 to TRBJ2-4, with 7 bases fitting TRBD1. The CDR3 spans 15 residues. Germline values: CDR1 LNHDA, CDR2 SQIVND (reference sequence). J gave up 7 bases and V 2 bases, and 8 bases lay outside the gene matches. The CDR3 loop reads CASSIRLATGNIQYF. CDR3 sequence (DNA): TGTGCCAGTAGTATACGGCTCGCGACAGGGAACATTCAGTACTTC.

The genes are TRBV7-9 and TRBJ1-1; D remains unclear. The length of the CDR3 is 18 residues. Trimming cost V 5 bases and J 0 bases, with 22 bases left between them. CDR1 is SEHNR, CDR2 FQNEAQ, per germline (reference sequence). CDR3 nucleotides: TGTGCCAGCAGCCCCAGAATGGCCCCAAGTCGAGTGAACACTGAAGCTTTCTTT. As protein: CASSPRMAPSRVNTEAFF.

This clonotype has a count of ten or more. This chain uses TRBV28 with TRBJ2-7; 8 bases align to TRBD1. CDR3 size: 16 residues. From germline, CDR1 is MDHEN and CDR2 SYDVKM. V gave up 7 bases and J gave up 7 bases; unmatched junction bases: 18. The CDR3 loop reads CASIRSMRDRSLEQYF. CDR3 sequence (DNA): TGTGCCAGCATACGATCGATGAGGGACAGGTCTCTGGAGCAGTACTTC.

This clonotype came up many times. The CDR3 is CSVERTGRGMYEQYF. CDR3 nucleotide sequence: TGCAGCGTTGAACGGACAGGGAGGGGTATGTACGAGCAGTACTTC. The rearrangement uses TRBV29-1 and TRBJ2-7; perhaps TRBD1 as D (8 bases). CDR3 length: 15 amino acids. Germline CDR1 reads SQVTM; CDR2 reads ANQGSEA. V lost 2 bases and J lost 4, with 18 bases in between.

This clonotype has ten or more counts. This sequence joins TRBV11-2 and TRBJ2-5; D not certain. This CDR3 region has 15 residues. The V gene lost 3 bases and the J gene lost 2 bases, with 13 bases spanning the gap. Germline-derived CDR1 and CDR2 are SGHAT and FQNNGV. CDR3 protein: CASSFVSRTQETQYF. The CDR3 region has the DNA TGTGCCAGCAGCTTCGTGTCTAGGACGCAAGAGACCCAGTACTTC.

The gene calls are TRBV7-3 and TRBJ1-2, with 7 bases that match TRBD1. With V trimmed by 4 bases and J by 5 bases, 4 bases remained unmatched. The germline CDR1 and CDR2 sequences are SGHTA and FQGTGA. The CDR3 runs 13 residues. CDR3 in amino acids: CASSSGTAYGYTF. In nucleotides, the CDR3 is TGTGCCAGCAGCTCCGGGACAGCTTATGGCTACACCTTC.

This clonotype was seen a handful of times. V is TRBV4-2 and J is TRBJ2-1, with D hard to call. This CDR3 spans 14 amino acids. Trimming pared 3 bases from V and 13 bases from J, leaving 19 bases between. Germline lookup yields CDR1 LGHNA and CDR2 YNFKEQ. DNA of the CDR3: TGTGCCAGCAGCCAGTTACACCTCGGTCCCTCCCAGTTCTTC. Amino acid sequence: CASSQLHLGPSQFF.

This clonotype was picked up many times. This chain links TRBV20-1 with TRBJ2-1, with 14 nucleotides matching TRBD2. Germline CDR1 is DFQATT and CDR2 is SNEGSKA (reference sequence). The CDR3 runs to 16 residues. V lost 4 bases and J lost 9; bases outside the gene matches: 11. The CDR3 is CSAIRGLAGGSPEQFF. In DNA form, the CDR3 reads TGCAGTGCTATCCGCGGACTAGCGGGAGGTTCCCCTGAGCAGTTCTTC.

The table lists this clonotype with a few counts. The DNA for the CDR3 is TGCGCCAGCAGCTGGGGGACAGGGGACGGTGAAAAACTGTTTTTT. It codes for CASSWGTGDGEKLFF. The chain carries TRBV5-1 and TRBJ1-4, with 10 bases fitting TRBD1. V was pared by 3 bases and J by 7 bases, with 6 bases of the junction left unmatched. The germline CDR1 and CDR2 sequences are SGHRS and YFSETQ. The CDR3 covers 15 residues.

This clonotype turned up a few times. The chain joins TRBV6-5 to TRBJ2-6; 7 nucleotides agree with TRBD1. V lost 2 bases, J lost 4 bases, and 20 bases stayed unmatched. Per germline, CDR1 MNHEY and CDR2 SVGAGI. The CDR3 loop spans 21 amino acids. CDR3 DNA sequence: TGTGCCAGCAGTTACCTAGCCGGATCGACAGGGCACCTATGGGGGGCCAACGTCCTGACTTTC. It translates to CASSYLAGSTGHLWGANVLTF.

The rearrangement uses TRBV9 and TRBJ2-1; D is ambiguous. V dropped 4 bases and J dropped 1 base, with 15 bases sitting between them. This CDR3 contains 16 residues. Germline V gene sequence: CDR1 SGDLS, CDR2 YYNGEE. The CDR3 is CASSPLVGGSYNEQFF. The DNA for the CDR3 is TGTGCCAGCAGCCCACTGGTAGGCGGTTCCTACAATGAGCAGTTCTTC.

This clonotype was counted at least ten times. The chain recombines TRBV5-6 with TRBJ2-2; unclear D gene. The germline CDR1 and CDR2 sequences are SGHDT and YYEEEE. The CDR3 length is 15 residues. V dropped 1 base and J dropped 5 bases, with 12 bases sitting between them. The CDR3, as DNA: TGTGCCAGCAGCTTGTTCGACACCCTGACCGGGGAGCTGTTTTTT. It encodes CASSLFDTLTGELFF.

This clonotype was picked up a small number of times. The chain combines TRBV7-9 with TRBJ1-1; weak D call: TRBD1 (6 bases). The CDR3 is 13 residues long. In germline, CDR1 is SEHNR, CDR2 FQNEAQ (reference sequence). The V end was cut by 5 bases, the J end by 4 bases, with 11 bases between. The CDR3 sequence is CASSLQGVTEAFF. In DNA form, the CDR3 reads TGTGCCAGCAGCCTACAGGGAGTCACTGAAGCTTTCTTT.

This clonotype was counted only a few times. CDR3 DNA sequence: TGTGCCAGCAGCACCCTCGGGAATGAGCAGTTCTTC. Its translation is CASSTLGNEQFF. The chain uses TRBV11-1 and TRBJ2-1; no reliable D call. Trimming shortened V by 5 bases and J by 7 bases, and 9 bases separated the two germline ends. Germline lookup yields CDR1 SGHAT and CDR2 FQDESV (reference sequence). The CDR3 spans 12 residues.

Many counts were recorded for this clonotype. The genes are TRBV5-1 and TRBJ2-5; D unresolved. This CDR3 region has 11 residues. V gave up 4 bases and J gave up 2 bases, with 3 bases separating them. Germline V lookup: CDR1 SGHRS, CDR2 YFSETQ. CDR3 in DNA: TGCGCCAGCAGCAGACAAGAGACCCAGTACTTC. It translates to CASSRQETQYF. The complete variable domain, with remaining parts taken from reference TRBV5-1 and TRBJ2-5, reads KAGVTQTPRYLIKTRGQQVTLSCSPISGHRSVSWYQQTPGQGLQFLFEYFSETQRNKGNFPGRFSGRQFSNSRSEMNVSTLELGDSALYLCASSRQETQYFGPGTRLLVL.

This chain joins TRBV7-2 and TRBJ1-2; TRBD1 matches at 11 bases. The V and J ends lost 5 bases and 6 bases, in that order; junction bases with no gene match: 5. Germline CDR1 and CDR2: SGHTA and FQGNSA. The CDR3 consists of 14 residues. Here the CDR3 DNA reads TGTGCCAGCAGCGGGACAGGGGGATTTAATGGCTACACCTTC. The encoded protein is CASSGTGGFNGYTF.

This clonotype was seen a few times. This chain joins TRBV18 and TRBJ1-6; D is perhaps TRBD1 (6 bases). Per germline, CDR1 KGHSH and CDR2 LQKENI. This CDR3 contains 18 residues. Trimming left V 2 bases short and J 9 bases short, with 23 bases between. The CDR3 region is CASSPSTGTPQAGSPLHF. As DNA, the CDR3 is TGTGCCAGCTCACCATCCACAGGGACACCTCAAGCGGGTTCACCCCTCCACTTT.

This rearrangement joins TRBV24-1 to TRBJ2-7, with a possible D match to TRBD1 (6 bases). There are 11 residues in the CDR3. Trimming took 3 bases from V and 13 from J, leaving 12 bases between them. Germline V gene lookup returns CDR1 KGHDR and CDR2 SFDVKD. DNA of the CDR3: TGTGCCACCAGTGATCACAGGGTCAAATACTTC. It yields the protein CATSDHRVKYF.

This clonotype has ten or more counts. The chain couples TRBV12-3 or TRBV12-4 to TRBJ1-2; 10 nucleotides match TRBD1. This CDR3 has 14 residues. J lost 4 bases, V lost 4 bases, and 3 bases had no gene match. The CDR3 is CASSSGQGVYGYTF. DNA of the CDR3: TGTGCCAGCAGTTCTGGACAGGGGGTCTATGGCTACACCTTC.

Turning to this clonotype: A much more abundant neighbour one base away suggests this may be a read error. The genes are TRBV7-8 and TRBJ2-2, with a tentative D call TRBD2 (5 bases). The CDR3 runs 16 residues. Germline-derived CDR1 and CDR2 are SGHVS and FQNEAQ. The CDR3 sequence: CASSLGLAVRTGELIF. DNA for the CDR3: TGTGCCAGCAGCCTCGGATTGGCGGTCAGGACCGGGGAGCTGATTTTT.